These T cell receptor beta chains were read from a single sample in a study of blood T cells in healthy people across ages. MiXCR, run by TCRdb on the 5' RACE reads, gives a single entry per CDR3 protein. The top ten hold 7% to 9.5% of the sample, which has 1.2 million to 1.5 million distinct CDR3 sequences, 42% seen once. Material: blood. These receptors were obtained from a young woman in good health. CDR3s include the opening cysteine and the closing phenylalanine or tryptophan. Fields, in order: CDR3 protein, CDR3 DNA, V gene, D gene, clone size, J gene. A D gene is named only where the DNA matches it firmly. Where a row states a size, it is once, few, many or the class of an expanded clone; other rows omit it.

CDR3aa: CASTPWNTGELFF
CDR3nt: TGTGCCAGCACCCCATGGAACACCGGGGAGCTGTTTTTT
v_gene: TRBV7-9
d_gene: -
abundance: -
j_gene: TRBJ2-2

CDR3aa: CSARSSGSMYNEQFF
CDR3nt: TGCAGTGCCAGGAGTAGCGGGAGTATGTACAATGAGCAGTTCTTC
v_gene: TRBV20-1
d_gene: TRBD2
abundance: few
j_gene: TRBJ2-1

CDR3aa: CSAREHQTGTEAFF
CDR3nt: TGCAGTGCTAGAGAACACCAGACAGGCACTGAAGCTTTCTTT
v_gene: TRBV20-1
d_gene: -
abundance: -
j_gene: TRBJ1-1

CDR3aa: CSAFSGRVSYEQYF
CDR3nt: TGCAGTGCATTTAGCGGGAGGGTCTCCTACGAGCAGTACTTC
v_gene: TRBV20-1
d_gene: TRBD2
abundance: few
j_gene: TRBJ2-7

CDR3aa: CASSLYSGGVQETQYF
CDR3nt: TGTGCCAGCAGTTTATACTCGGGGGGGGTGCAAGAGACCCAGTACTTC
v_gene: TRBV27
d_gene: TRBD2
abundance: -
j_gene: TRBJ2-5

CDR3aa: CASSARMEQFF
CDR3nt: TGTGCCAGCAGCGCGAGGATGGAGCAGTTCTTC
v_gene: TRBV14
d_gene: -
abundance: -
j_gene: TRBJ2-1

CDR3aa: CASSRPQGPTDTQYF
CDR3nt: TGTGCCAGCAGCCGCCCACAGGGCCCCACAGATACGCAGTATTTT
v_gene: TRBV6-2/TRBV6-3
d_gene: -
abundance: -
j_gene: TRBJ2-3

CDR3aa: CASSLGQGKSVYTF
CDR3nt: TGCGCCAGCAGCCTGGGACAGGGGAAATCGGTCTACACCTTC
v_gene: TRBV5-1
d_gene: TRBD1
abundance: few
j_gene: TRBJ1-2

CDR3aa: CASSYSGGAGEQFF
CDR3nt: TGTGCCAGCAGTTATAGCGGGGGGGCCGGGGAGCAGTTCTTC
v_gene: TRBV6-6
d_gene: TRBD2
abundance: -
j_gene: TRBJ2-1

CDR3aa: CASRTGLAGREQYF
CDR3nt: TGTGCCAGCAGAACGGGACTAGCGGGACGGGAGCAGTACTTC
v_gene: TRBV6-5
d_gene: TRBD2
abundance: -
j_gene: TRBJ2-7

CDR3aa: CASSGGGDHGYTF
CDR3nt: TGTGCCAGCAGTGGAGGGGGGGACCATGGCTACACCTTC
v_gene: TRBV27
d_gene: -
abundance: -
j_gene: TRBJ1-2

CDR3aa: CASSLTEPSNQPQHF
CDR3nt: TGTGCCAGCAGTTTGACAGAGCCTAGCAATCAGCCCCAGCATTTT
v_gene: TRBV27
d_gene: -
abundance: -
j_gene: TRBJ1-5

CDR3aa: CASSEEADRMTYEQYF
CDR3nt: TGTGCCAGCAGTGAAGAGGCGGACAGGATGACCTACGAGCAGTACTTC
v_gene: TRBV6-1
d_gene: TRBD1
abundance: -
j_gene: TRBJ2-7

CDR3aa: CASSLGGLLRDGYTF
CDR3nt: TGTGCCAGCAGTTTAGGGGGCCTCCTCAGGGATGGCTACACCTTC
v_gene: TRBV12-3/TRBV12-4
d_gene: -
abundance: few
j_gene: TRBJ1-2

CDR3aa: CASRRQLNTDTQYF
CDR3nt: TGTGCCAGCAGACGACAGCTCAACACAGATACGCAGTATTTT
v_gene: TRBV12-3/TRBV12-4
d_gene: -
abundance: -
j_gene: TRBJ2-3

CDR3aa: CSARDVAGATYNEQFF
CDR3nt: TGCAGTGCCCGGGACGTAGCGGGAGCCACCTACAATGAGCAGTTCTTC
v_gene: TRBV20-1
d_gene: TRBD2
abundance: -
j_gene: TRBJ2-1

CDR3aa: CASKREGPIETQYF
CDR3nt: TGCGCCAGCAAGCGGGAGGGCCCAATAGAGACCCAGTACTTC
v_gene: TRBV4-1
d_gene: TRBD2
abundance: -
j_gene: TRBJ2-5

CDR3aa: CASSLARPSGKVWSYEQYF
CDR3nt: TGTGCCAGCAGCTTAGCTCGGCCTAGCGGGAAAGTGTGGTCCTACGAGCAGTACTTC
v_gene: TRBV11-2
d_gene: TRBD2
abundance: -
j_gene: TRBJ2-7

CDR3aa: CASSTREETQYF
CDR3nt: TGCGCCAGCAGCACCAGGGAGGAGACCCAGTACTTC
v_gene: TRBV5-1
d_gene: -
abundance: -
j_gene: TRBJ2-5

CDR3aa: CASSPRDRGLSGTYNEQFF
CDR3nt: TGCGCCAGCAGCCCCCGGGACAGGGGGCTCTCAGGCACCTACAATGAGCAGTTCTTC
v_gene: TRBV5-1
d_gene: TRBD1
abundance: few
j_gene: TRBJ2-1

CDR3aa: CSVETTGGRTYF
CDR3nt: TGCAGCGTTGAAACGACTGGCGGGAGGACGTACTTC
v_gene: TRBV29-1
d_gene: TRBD2
abundance: -
j_gene: TRBJ2-7

CDR3aa: CSAREATSSDEQYF
CDR3nt: TGCAGTGCTAGAGAAGCGACTAGCTCCGACGAGCAGTACTTC
v_gene: TRBV20-1
d_gene: TRBD2
abundance: -
j_gene: TRBJ2-7

CDR3aa: CSVAGRFIAQYF
CDR3nt: TGCAGCGTTGCGGGCAGATTTATCGCGCAGTACTTC
v_gene: TRBV29-1
d_gene: -
abundance: many
j_gene: TRBJ2-4

CDR3aa: CATSRPIPWDRESPNTEAFF
CDR3nt: TGTGCCACCAGCAGACCTATCCCCTGGGACAGGGAAAGTCCCAACACTGAAGCTTTCTTT
v_gene: TRBV15
d_gene: TRBD1
abundance: once
j_gene: TRBJ1-1

CDR3aa: CASSPQVVSNQPQHF
CDR3nt: TGTGCCAGCAGTCCCCAGGTTGTTAGCAATCAGCCCCAGCATTTT
v_gene: TRBV27
d_gene: -
abundance: -
j_gene: TRBJ1-5

CDR3aa: CSARARTRLEETQYF
CDR3nt: TGCAGTGCTAGAGCCAGGACCCGGTTGGAAGAGACCCAGTACTTC
v_gene: TRBV20-1
d_gene: -
abundance: -
j_gene: TRBJ2-5

CDR3aa: CASSLEPGGYTF
CDR3nt: TGTGCCAGCAGCTTAGAACCAGGGGGCTACACCTTC
v_gene: TRBV7-3
d_gene: -
abundance: -
j_gene: TRBJ1-2

CDR3aa: CASSLSWVGEQYF
CDR3nt: TGTGCCAGCAGTTTATCTTGGGTGGGCGAGCAGTACTTC
v_gene: TRBV27
d_gene: -
abundance: few
j_gene: TRBJ2-7

CDR3aa: CASSPRAGMNTEAFF
CDR3nt: TGTGCCAGCAGCCCCCGGGCAGGGATGAACACTGAAGCTTTCTTT
v_gene: TRBV3-1
d_gene: -
abundance: few
j_gene: TRBJ1-1

CDR3aa: CASSFPRTGAYGYTF
CDR3nt: TGTGCCAGCAGTTTCCCCCGGACTGGGGCCTATGGCTACACCTTC
v_gene: TRBV12-3/TRBV12-4
d_gene: -
abundance: once
j_gene: TRBJ1-2

CDR3aa: CASSLVPGGCQPQHF
CDR3nt: TGTGCCAGCAGCTTGGTGCCAGGGGGGTGTCAGCCCCAGCATTTT
v_gene: TRBV7-9
d_gene: TRBD1
abundance: -
j_gene: TRBJ1-5

CDR3aa: CASSPSLPGLGAYNEQFF
CDR3nt: TGTGCCAGCAGCCCTTCCCTACCGGGACTAGGGGCCTACAATGAGCAGTTCTTC
v_gene: TRBV3-1
d_gene: TRBD2
abundance: -
j_gene: TRBJ2-1

CDR3aa: CASSQVGTPHQPQHF
CDR3nt: TGTGCCAGCAGCCAAGTGGGAACCCCACATCAGCCCCAGCATTTT
v_gene: TRBV14
d_gene: -
abundance: -
j_gene: TRBJ1-5

CDR3aa: CSARPRGSNYGYTF
CDR3nt: TGCAGTGCTAGGCCCAGGGGGTCTAACTATGGCTACACCTTC
v_gene: TRBV20-1
d_gene: TRBD1
abundance: few
j_gene: TRBJ1-2

CDR3aa: CASRDRYRSYNEQYF
CDR3nt: TGCGCCAGCAGGGATAGATATCGCTCCTACAATGAGCAGTACTTC
v_gene: TRBV5-1
d_gene: -
abundance: once
j_gene: TRBJ2-7

CDR3aa: CASSLGLAEETQFF
CDR3nt: TGTGCCAGCAGCTTAGGTCTAGCGGAAGAGACCCAGTTCTTC
v_gene: TRBV11-1
d_gene: TRBD2
abundance: -
j_gene: TRBJ2-1

CDR3aa: CASSVRLAGIVTGELFF
CDR3nt: TGTGCCAGCAGCGTGAGACTAGCGGGGATTGTGACCGGGGAGCTGTTTTTT
v_gene: TRBV9
d_gene: TRBD2
abundance: few
j_gene: TRBJ2-2

CDR3aa: CASSLSLTLYNEQFF
CDR3nt: TGTGCCAGCAGTTTATCACTAACTCTCTACAATGAGCAGTTCTTC
v_gene: TRBV28
d_gene: -
abundance: -
j_gene: TRBJ2-1

CDR3aa: CASSYSLAGGYNEQFF
CDR3nt: TGTGCCAGCAGTTACTCGCTAGCGGGAGGGTACAATGAGCAGTTCTTC
v_gene: TRBV6-5
d_gene: TRBD2
abundance: -
j_gene: TRBJ2-1

CDR3aa: CASRGPSVVNYGYTF
CDR3nt: TGTGCCAGCAGGGGACCCTCCGTCGTTAACTATGGCTACACCTTC
v_gene: TRBV6-5
d_gene: -
abundance: -
j_gene: TRBJ1-2

CDR3aa: CASSPLGSVAFF
CDR3nt: TGTGCCAGCAGTCCACTCGGTTCCGTAGCTTTCTTT
v_gene: TRBV12-3/TRBV12-4
d_gene: -
abundance: -
j_gene: TRBJ1-1

CDR3aa: CSVEGRGTGTSGANVLTF
CDR3nt: TGCAGCGTTGAAGGTCGTGGGACAGGAACCTCTGGGGCCAACGTCCTGACTTTC
v_gene: TRBV29-1
d_gene: TRBD1
abundance: once
j_gene: TRBJ2-6

CDR3aa: CAISESGNSEQYF
CDR3nt: TGTGCCATCAGTGAGTCGGGCAACAGCGAGCAGTACTTC
v_gene: TRBV10-3
d_gene: -
abundance: many
j_gene: TRBJ2-7

CDR3aa: CASSQGTGGWYEQYF
CDR3nt: TGTGCCAGCAGCCAAGGGACAGGGGGCTGGTACGAGCAGTACTTC
v_gene: TRBV14
d_gene: TRBD1
abundance: -
j_gene: TRBJ2-7

CDR3aa: CASSEVRGSDTQYF
CDR3nt: TGTGCCAGCAGTGAAGTCAGGGGTTCAGATACGCAGTATTTT
v_gene: TRBV6-1
d_gene: -
abundance: -
j_gene: TRBJ2-3

CDR3aa: CSVEDVGSYEQYF
CDR3nt: TGCAGCGTTGAAGATGTAGGGTCCTACGAGCAGTACTTC
v_gene: TRBV29-1
d_gene: -
abundance: few
j_gene: TRBJ2-7

CDR3aa: CSARGGAGQRGGNTEAFF
CDR3nt: TGCAGTGCTAGGGGGGGGGCAGGTCAGCGAGGGGGCAACACTGAAGCTTTCTTT
v_gene: TRBV20-1
d_gene: TRBD1
abundance: -
j_gene: TRBJ1-1

CDR3aa: CASSPPHGLERGETQYF
CDR3nt: TGTGCCAGCAGTCCCCCTCACGGGTTGGAGAGGGGAGAGACCCAGTACTTC
v_gene: TRBV12-3/TRBV12-4
d_gene: -
abundance: -
j_gene: TRBJ2-5

CDR3aa: CASRTGQSEAFF
CDR3nt: TGTGCCAGCAGGACCGGACAGTCTGAAGCTTTCTTT
v_gene: TRBV2
d_gene: -
abundance: -
j_gene: TRBJ1-1

CDR3aa: CASSSPRAKNIQYF
CDR3nt: TGTGCCAGCAGTTCCCCTCGAGCCAAAAACATTCAGTACTTC
v_gene: TRBV28
d_gene: -
abundance: many
j_gene: TRBJ2-4

CDR3aa: CSARVGRGNQPQHF
CDR3nt: TGCAGTGCTAGAGTAGGGCGTGGTAATCAGCCCCAGCATTTT
v_gene: TRBV20-1
d_gene: -
abundance: few
j_gene: TRBJ1-5

CDR3aa: CASSPSGSEQYF
CDR3nt: TGTGCCAGCAGTCCCTCCGGAAGTGAGCAGTACTTC
v_gene: TRBV28
d_gene: -
abundance: few
j_gene: TRBJ2-4

CDR3aa: CASSPQGSGTEAFF
CDR3nt: TGCGCCAGCAGCCCACAGGGTTCTGGCACTGAAGCTTTCTTT
v_gene: TRBV5-1
d_gene: -
abundance: -
j_gene: TRBJ1-1

CDR3aa: CASSQVPTGTESYEQYF
CDR3nt: TGTGCCAGCAGCCAAGTACCAACCGGGACGGAGTCCTACGAGCAGTACTTC
v_gene: TRBV14
d_gene: -
abundance: -
j_gene: TRBJ2-7